This section outlines one T cell receptor beta chain sequence together with its context. Repertoires were generated with immunoSEQ multiplex PCR, while TCRdb's copy carries only in-frame clones and drops some. The data hold about 180,000 clones, with 82% observed a single time. The data stem from a study of blood T cell repertoires in COVID-19. V trimming: 1 base; J trimming: 2 bases; junction bases outside the gene matches: 13. The CDR3 length is 18 residues. Germline V gene lookup returns CDR1 MNHEY and CDR2 SMNVEV (reference sequence). The origin of this receptor is a woman between 65 and 79 years old with acute or convalescent COVID-19. The sample taken for sequencing was peripheral blood. This chain uses TRBV27 with TRBJ1-1; 7 nucleotides agree with TRBD1. Written as DNA, the CDR3 is TGTGCCAGCAGTTTATACCTCGGACAGGTTGGGAGAAACACTGAAGCTTTCTTT. The encoded protein is CASSLYLGQVGRNTEAFF.